This T cell receptor (beta chain) is drawn from a study of T cell changes during pregnancy in multiple sclerosis. Here immunoSEQ multiplex PCR was the method, and the copy in TCRdb shows in-frame clones only, minus some. The profile shows 40,000 to 60,000 clones, roughly 94% of them singletons. In germline, CDR1 is LNHDA, CDR2 SQIVND (reference sequence). Trimming left V 7 bases short and J 8 bases short, with 17 bases between. This CDR3 comprises 13 residues. The sequence was obtained from a female donor with multiple sclerosis, enrolled in a pregnancy study. The chain recombines TRBV19 with TRBJ1-2; no definite D call. Sequenced here: CD8+ T cells from peripheral blood mononuclear cells, sampled before pregnancy. The CDR3 loop is CASTPSPAEGYTF. The CDR3 DNA is TGTGCCAGTACCCCTAGCCCCGCTGAGGGCTACACCTTC.